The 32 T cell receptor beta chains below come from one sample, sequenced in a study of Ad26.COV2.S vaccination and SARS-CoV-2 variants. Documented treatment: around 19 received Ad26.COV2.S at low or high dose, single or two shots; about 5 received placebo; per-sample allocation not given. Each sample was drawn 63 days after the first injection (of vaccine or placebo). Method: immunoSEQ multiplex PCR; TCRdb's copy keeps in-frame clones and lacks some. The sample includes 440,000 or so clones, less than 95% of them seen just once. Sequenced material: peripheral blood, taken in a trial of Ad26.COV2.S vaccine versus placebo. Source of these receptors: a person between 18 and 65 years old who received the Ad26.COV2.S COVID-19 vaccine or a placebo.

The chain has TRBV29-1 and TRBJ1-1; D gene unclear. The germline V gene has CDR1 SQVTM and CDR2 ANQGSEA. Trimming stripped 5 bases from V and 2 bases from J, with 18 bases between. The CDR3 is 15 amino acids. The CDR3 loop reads CSVLLAGSGNTEAFF. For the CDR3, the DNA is TGCAGCGTTCTATTGGCGGGATCGGGAAACACTGAAGCTTTCTTT.

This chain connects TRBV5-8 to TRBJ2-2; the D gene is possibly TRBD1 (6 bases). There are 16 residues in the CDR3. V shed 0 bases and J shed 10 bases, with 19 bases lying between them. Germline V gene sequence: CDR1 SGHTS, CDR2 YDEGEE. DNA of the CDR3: TGTGCCAGCAGCTTGGGGTCAGGGGTGACCTTATCGGAGCTGTTTTTT. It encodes CASSLGSGVTLSELFF. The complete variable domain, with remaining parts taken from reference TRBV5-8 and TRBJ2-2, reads EAGVTQSPTHLIKTRGQQATLRCSPISGHTSVYWYQQALGLGLQFLLWYDEGEERNRGNFPPRFSGRQFPNYSSELNVNALELEDSALYLCASSLGSGVTLSELFFGEGSRLTVL.

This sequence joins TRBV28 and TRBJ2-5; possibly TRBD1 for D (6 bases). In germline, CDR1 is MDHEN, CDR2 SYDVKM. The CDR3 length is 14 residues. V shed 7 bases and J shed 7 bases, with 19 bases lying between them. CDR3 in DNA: TGTGCCAGCAATCCCGTTGGCTCCAGGGGGACCCAGTACTTC. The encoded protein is CASNPVGSRGTQYF. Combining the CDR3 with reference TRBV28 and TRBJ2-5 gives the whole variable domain DVKVTQSSRYLVKRTGEKVFLECVQDMDHENMFWYRQDPGLGLRLIYFSYDVKMKEKGDIPEGYSVSREKKERFSLILESASTNQTSMYLCASNPVGSRGTQYFGPGTRLLVL.

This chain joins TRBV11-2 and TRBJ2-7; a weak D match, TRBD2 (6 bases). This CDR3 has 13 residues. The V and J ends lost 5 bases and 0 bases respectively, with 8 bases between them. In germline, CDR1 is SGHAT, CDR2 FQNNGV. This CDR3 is CASSRSGSYEQYF. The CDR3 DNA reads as TGTGCCAGCAGCCGTAGCGGCTCCTACGAGCAGTACTTC. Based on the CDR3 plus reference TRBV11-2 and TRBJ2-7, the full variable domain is EAGVAQSPRYKIIEKRQSVAFWCNPISGHATLYWYQQILGQGPKLLIQFQNNGVVDDSQLPKDRFSAERLKGVDSTLKIQPAKLEDSAVYLCASSRSGSYEQYFGPGTRLTVT.

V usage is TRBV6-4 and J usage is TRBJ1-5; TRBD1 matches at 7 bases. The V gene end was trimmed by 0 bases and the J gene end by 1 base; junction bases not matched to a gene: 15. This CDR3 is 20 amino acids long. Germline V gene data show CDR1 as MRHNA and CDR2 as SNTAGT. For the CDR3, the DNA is TGTGCCAGCAGTGACTCGACCCAGGGCAGGGGGGGGCTGAGCAATCAGCCCCAGCATTTT. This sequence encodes CASSDSTQGRGGLSNQPQHF.

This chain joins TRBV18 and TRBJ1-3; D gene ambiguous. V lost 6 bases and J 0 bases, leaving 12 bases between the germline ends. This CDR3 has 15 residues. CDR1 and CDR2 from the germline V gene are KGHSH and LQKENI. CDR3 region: CASSHRESSGNTIYF. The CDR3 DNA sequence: TGTGCCAGCTCTCATAGAGAAAGCTCTGGAAACACCATATATTTT.

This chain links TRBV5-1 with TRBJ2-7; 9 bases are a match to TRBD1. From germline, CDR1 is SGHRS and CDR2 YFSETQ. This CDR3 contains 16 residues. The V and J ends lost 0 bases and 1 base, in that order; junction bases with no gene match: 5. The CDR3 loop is CASSLEGTGFSYEQYF. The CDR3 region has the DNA TGCGCCAGCAGCTTGGAAGGGACAGGGTTTTCCTACGAGCAGTACTTC.

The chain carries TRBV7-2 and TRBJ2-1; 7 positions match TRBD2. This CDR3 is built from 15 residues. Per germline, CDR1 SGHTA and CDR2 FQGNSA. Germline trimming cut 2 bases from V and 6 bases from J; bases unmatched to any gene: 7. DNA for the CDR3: TGTGCCAGCAGCTTATCGGCGGGCGGGAGCAATGAGCAGTTCTTC. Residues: CASSLSAGGSNEQFF.

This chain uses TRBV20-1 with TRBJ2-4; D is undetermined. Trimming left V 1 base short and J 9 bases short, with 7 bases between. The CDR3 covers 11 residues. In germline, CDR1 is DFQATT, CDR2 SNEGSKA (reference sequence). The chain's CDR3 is CSARGPVIQYF. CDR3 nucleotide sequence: TGCAGTGCTAGAGGTCCTGTCATTCAGTACTTC.

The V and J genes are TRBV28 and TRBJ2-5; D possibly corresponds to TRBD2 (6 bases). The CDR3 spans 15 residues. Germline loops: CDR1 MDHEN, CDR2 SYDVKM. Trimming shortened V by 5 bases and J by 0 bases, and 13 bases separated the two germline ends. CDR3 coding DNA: TGTGCCAGCAGTATGCGGGACTCGTACCAAGAGACCCAGTACTTC. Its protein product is CASSMRDSYQETQYF. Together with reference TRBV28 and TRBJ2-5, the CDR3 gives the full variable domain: DVKVTQSSRYLVKRTGEKVFLECVQDMDHENMFWYRQDPGLGLRLIYFSYDVKMKEKGDIPEGYSVSREKKERFSLILESASTNQTSMYLCASSMRDSYQETQYFGPGTRLLVL.

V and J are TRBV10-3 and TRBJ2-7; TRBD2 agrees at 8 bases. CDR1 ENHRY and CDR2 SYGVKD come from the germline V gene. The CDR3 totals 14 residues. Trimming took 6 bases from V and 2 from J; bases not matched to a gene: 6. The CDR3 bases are TGTGCCATCAGGGGTAGCGGGGCCACCTACGAGCAGTACTTC. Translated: CAIRGSGATYEQYF.

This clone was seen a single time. The chain's CDR3 is CASSLRRGQGVTDTQYF. CDR3 coding DNA: TGTGCCAGCAGTTTGCGTAGGGGACAGGGGGTAACAGATACGCAGTATTTT. This chain joins TRBV28 and TRBJ2-3; 11 nucleotides line up with TRBD1. The V gene's germline CDR1 is MDHEN and CDR2 SYDVKM. After removal of 3 bases from V and 3 bases from J, the junction contained 8 bases not matched to a gene. The CDR3 runs 17 residues.

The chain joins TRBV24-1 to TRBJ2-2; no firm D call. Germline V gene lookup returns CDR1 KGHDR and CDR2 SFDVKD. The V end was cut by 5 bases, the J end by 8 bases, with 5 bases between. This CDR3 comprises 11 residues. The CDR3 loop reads CATSVGGELFF. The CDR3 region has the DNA TGTGCCACCAGTGTGGGGGGGGAGCTGTTTTTT.

The CDR3 loop is CASSPGQGGGYEQYF. CDR3 nucleotides: TGTGCCAGCAGTCCAGGACAGGGAGGAGGCTACGAGCAGTACTTC. The J gene is TRBJ2-7, the V gene TRBV6-2 or TRBV6-3; 8 bases align to TRBD1. This CDR3 is built from 15 residues. The ends lost 5 bases at V and 3 bases at J; junction bases unmatched: 9. CDR1 and CDR2 from the germline V gene are MNHEY and SVGEGT.

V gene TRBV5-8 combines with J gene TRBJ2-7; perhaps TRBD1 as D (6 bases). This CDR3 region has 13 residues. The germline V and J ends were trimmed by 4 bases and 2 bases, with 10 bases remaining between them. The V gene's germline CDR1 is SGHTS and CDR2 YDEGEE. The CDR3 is CASSLTGTYEQYF. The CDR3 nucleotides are TGTGCCAGCAGCCTCACAGGGACCTACGAGCAGTACTTC.

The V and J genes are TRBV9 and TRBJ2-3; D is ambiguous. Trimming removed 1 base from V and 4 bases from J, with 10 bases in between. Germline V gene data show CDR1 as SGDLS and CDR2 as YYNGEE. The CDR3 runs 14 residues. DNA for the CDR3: TGTGCCAGCAGCGTAATGGCGAGCCCAGATACGCAGTATTTT. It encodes CASSVMASPDTQYF. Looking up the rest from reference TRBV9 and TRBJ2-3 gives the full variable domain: DSGVTQTPKHLITATGQRVTLRCSPRSGDLSVYWYQQSLDQGLQFLIQYYNGEERAKGNILERFSAQQFPDLHSELNLSSLELGDSALYFCASSVMASPDTQYFGPGTRLTVL.

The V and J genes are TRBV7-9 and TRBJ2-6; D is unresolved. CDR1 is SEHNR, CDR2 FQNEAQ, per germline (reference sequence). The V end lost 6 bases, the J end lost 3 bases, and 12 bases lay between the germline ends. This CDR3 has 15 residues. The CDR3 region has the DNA TGTGCCAGCAGTGTAACTCTGCGTGGGGCCAACGTCCTGACTTTC. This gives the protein CASSVTLRGANVLTF. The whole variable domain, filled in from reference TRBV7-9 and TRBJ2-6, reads DTGVSQNPRHKITKRGQNVTFRCDPISEHNRLYWYRQTLGQGPEFLTYFQNEAQLEKSRLLSDRFSAERPKGSFSTLEIQRTEQGDSAMYLCASSVTLRGANVLTFGAGSRLTVL.

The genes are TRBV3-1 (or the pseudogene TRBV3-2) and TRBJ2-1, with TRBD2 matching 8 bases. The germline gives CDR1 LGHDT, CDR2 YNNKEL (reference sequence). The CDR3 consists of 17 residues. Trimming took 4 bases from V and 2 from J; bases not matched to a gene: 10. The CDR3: CASSPKGGGRPYNEQFF. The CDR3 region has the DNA TGTGCCAGCAGCCCGAAGGGTGGCGGGAGGCCCTACAATGAGCAGTTCTTC.

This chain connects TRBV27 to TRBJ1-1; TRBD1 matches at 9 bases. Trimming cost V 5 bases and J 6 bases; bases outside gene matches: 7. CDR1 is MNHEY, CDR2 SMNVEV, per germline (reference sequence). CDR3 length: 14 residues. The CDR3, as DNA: TGTGCCAGCAGTACCTATCGACAGGGGGCTGAAGCTTTCTTT. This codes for CASSTYRQGAEAFF.

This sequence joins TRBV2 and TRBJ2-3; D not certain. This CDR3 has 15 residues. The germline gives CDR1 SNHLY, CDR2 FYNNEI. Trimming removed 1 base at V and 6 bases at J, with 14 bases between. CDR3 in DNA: TGTGCCAGCAGTGAAGAAGGCTACAAAGCGGATACGCAGTATTTT. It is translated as CASSEEGYKADTQYF.

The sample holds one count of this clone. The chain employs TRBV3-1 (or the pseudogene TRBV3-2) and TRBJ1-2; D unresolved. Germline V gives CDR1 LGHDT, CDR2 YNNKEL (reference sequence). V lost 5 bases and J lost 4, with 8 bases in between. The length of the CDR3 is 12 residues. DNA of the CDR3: TGTGCCAGCAGCGAGGCAGGCTATGGCTACACCTTC. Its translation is CASSEAGYGYTF.

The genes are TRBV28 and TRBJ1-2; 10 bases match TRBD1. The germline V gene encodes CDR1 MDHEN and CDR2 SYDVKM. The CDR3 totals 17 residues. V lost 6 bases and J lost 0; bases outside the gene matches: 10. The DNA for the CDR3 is TGTGCCAGCAGAGCTGACAGGGGGCTCGTGGCTAACTATGGCTACACCTTC. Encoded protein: CASRADRGLVANYGYTF.

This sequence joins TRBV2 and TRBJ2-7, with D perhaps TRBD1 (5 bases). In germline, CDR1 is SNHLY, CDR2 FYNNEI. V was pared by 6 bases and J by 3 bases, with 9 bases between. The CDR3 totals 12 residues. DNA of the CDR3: TGTGCCAGCAGGGCAGGGTTCTACGAGCAGTACTTC. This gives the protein CASRAGFYEQYF.

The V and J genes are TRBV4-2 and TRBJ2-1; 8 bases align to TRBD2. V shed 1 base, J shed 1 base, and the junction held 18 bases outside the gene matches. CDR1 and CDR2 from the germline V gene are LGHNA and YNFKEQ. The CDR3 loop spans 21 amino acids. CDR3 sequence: CASSQAPLLSTSGRSYNEQFF. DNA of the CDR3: TGTGCCAGCAGCCAAGCCCCACTCTTATCTACTAGCGGAAGATCCTACAATGAGCAGTTCTTC.

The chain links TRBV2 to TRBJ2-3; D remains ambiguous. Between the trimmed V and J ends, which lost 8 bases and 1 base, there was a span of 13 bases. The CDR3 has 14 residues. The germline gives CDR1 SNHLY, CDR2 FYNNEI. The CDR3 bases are TGTGCCAGCCTTTCCCGAGGTGGCACAGATACGCAGTATTTT. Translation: CASLSRGGTDTQYF.

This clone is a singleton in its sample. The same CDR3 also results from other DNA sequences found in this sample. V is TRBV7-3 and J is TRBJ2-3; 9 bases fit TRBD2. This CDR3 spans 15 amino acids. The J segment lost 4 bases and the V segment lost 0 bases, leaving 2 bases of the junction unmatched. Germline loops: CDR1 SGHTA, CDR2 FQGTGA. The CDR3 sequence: CASSLTSGSADTQYF. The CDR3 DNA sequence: TGTGCCAGCAGCTTAACTAGCGGGAGTGCAGATACGCAGTATTTT. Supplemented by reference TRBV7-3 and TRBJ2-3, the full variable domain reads GAGVSQTPSNKVTEKGKYVELRCDPISGHTALYWYRQSLGQGPEFLIYFQGTGAADDSGLPNDRFFAVRPEGSVSTLKIQRTERGDSAVYLCASSLTSGSADTQYFGPGTRLTVL.

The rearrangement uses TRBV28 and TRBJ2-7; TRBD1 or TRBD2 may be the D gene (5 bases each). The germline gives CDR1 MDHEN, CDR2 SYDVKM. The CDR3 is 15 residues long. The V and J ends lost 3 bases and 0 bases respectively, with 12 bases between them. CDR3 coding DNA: TGTGCCAGCAGTTTGAGGGGCGGCCCCTCCTACGAGCAGTACTTC. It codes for CASSLRGGPSYEQYF.

For the CDR3, the DNA is TGTGCCAGCTCTAATGTTGGGACAGAAAACACCGGGGAGCTGTTTTTT. This codes for CASSNVGTENTGELFF. This chain links TRBV18 with TRBJ2-2; TRBD1 agrees at 7 bases. J was trimmed by 2 bases and V by 6 bases; bases with no gene match: 9. The CDR3 runs to 16 residues. CDR1 is KGHSH, CDR2 LQKENI, per germline.

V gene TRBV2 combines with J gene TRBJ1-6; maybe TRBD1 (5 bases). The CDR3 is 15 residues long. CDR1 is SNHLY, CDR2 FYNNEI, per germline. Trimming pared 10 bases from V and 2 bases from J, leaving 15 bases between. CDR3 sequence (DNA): TGTGCCATCGTGACCCGGGGCACCTATAATTCACCCCTCCACTTT. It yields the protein CAIVTRGTYNSPLHF.

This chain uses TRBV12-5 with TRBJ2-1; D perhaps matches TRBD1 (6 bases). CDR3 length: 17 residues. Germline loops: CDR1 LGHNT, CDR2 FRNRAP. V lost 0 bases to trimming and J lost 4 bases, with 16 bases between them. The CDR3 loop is CASGLVLSGAVYNEQFF. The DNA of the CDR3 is TGTGCTAGTGGTTTGGTTCTTTCAGGGGCTGTATACAATGAGCAGTTCTTC.

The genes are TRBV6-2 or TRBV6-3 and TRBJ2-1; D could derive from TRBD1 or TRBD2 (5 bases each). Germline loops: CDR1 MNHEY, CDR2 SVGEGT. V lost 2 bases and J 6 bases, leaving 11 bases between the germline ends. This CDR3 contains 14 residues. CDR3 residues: CASSYGGSLNEQFF. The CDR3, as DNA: TGTGCCAGCAGTTACGGGGGTAGTCTCAATGAGCAGTTCTTC.

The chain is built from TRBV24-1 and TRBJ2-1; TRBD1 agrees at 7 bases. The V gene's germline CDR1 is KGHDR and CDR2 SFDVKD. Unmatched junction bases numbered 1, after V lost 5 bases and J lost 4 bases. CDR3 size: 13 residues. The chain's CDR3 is CATSGQGYNEQFF. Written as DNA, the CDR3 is TGTGCCACCAGTGGACAGGGATACAATGAGCAGTTCTTC.